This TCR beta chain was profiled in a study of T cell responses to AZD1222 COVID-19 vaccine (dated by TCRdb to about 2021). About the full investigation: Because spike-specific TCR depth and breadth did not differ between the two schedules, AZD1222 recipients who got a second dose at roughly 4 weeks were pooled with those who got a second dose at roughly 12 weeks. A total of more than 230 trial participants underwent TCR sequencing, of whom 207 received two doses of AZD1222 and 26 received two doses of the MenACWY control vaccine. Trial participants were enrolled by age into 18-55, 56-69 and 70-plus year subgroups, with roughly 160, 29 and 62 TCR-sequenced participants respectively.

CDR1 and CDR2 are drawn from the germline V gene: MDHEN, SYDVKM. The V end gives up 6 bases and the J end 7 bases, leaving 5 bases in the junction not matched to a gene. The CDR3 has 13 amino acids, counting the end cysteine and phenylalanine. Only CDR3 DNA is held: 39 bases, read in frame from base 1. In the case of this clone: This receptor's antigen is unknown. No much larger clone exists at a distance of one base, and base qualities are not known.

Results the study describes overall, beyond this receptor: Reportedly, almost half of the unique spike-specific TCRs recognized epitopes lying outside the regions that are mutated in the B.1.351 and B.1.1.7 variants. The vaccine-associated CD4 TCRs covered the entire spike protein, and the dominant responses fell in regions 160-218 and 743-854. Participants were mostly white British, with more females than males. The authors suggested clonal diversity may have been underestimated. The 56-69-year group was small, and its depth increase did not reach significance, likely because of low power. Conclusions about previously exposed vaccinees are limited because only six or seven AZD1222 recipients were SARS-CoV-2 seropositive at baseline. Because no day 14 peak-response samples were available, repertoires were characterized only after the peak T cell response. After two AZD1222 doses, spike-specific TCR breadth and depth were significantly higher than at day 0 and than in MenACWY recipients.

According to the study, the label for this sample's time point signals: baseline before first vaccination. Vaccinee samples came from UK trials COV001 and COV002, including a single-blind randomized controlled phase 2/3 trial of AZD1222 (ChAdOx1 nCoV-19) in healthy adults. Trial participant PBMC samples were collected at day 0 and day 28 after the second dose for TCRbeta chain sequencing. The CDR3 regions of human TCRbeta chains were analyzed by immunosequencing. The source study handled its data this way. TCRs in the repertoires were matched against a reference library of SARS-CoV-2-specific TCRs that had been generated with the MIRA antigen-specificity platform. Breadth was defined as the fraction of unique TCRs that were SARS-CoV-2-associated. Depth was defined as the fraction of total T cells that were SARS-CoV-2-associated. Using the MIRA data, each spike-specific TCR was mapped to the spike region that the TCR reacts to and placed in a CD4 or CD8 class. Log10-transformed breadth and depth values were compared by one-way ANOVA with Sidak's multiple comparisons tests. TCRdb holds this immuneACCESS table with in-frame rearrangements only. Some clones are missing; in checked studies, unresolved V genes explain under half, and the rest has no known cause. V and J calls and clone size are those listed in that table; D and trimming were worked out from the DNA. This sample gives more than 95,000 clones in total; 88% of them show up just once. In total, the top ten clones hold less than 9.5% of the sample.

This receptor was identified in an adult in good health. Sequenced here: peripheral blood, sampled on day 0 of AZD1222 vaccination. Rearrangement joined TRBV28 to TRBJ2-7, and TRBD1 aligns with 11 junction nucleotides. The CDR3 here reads CASSRTGGGEQYF. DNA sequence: TGTGCCAGCAGCCGGACAGGGGGCGGTGAGCAGTACTTC.